Below are 26 T cell receptor beta chains sequenced from a single sample in a study of blood T cells in healthy people across ages. Then a second PCR, running roughly 7 to 11 cycles, was carried out with a sample-barcoded 5' primer and a J-beta primer mix. TCRdb re-analysed the 5' RACE reads in MiXCR, keeping a single row per CDR3 protein. Of roughly 1,800,000 distinct CDR3 sequences detected, around 50% appear once; the ten largest clones hold 2% to 2.5%. Sequenced input: blood. The source of these receptors is a middle-aged woman in good health.

The chain uses TRBV10-3 and TRBJ1-1; D is possibly TRBD1 (6 bases). Per germline, CDR1 ENHRY and CDR2 SYGVKD. This CDR3 region has 16 residues. V lost 3 bases and J 1 base, leaving 15 bases between the germline ends. In nucleotides, the CDR3 is TGTGCCATCAGTGACCTAAATACAGGGACGAACACTGAAGCTTTCTTT. Encoded protein: CAISDLNTGTNTEAFF.

This clonotype was counted between two and nine times. V usage is TRBV20-1 and J usage is TRBJ2-7; 10 bases map to TRBD1. The CDR3 is 15 residues long. Per the germline V gene, CDR1 is DFQATT and CDR2 is SNEGSKA (reference sequence). V was pared by 5 bases and J by 2 bases, with 9 bases of the junction left unmatched. CDR3 in amino acids: CSAPARDRGPYEQYF. CDR3 nucleotide sequence: TGCAGTGCTCCCGCCCGGGACAGGGGACCCTACGAGCAGTACTTC.

In nucleotides, the CDR3 is TGTGCCAGCAGTTACAGGCCCGTCGGGGCCAAAAACGAAAAACTGTTTTTT. Protein: CASSYRPVGAKNEKLFF. The V and J genes are TRBV6-5 and TRBJ1-4; possible D gene TRBD1, 5 bases. Trimming left V 2 bases short and J 8 bases short, with 21 bases between. Germline V gives CDR1 MNHEY, CDR2 SVGAGI. The length of the CDR3 is 17 residues.

The chain has TRBV7-9 and TRBJ2-5, with unresolved D. Germline CDR1 SEHNR, CDR2 FQNEAQ (reference sequence). CDR3 length: 14 residues. The V end was cut by 4 bases, the J end by 3 bases, with 12 bases between. As DNA, the CDR3 is TGTGCCAGCAGCTCGGGCCAGTACGAAGAGACCCAGTACTTC. Translated: CASSSGQYEETQYF.

V usage is TRBV7-3 and J usage is TRBJ1-2, with TRBD1 matching over 10 bases. CDR1 is SGHTA and CDR2 is FQGTGA in the germline V gene. The CDR3 spans 18 residues. The ends lost 0 bases at V and 3 bases at J; junction bases unmatched: 10. This CDR3 reads CASSLTVGGQGVDYGYTF. As DNA, the CDR3 is TGTGCCAGCAGCTTAACTGTGGGCGGACAGGGGGTGGACTATGGCTACACCTTC.

Ten or more counts support this clonotype. The rearrangement links TRBV20-1 to TRBJ2-7, with D perhaps being TRBD1 or TRBD2 (5 bases each). The CDR3 consists of 14 residues. The V gene's germline CDR1 is DFQATT and CDR2 SNEGSKA (reference sequence). V gave up 3 bases and J gave up 2 bases, with 14 bases separating them. CDR3 nucleotides: TGCAGTGCTAGGCGCCGGGGCAGACCCTACGAGCAGTACTTC. As protein: CSARRRGRPYEQYF.

The genes are TRBV28 and TRBJ1-2; a weak D match, TRBD1 (6 bases). In germline, CDR1 is MDHEN, CDR2 SYDVKM. The V end was cut by 4 bases, the J end by 5 bases, with 20 bases between. This CDR3 has 16 amino acids. The CDR3 reads CASSSIRAGVAYGYTF. In DNA, the CDR3 is TGTGCCAGCAGTTCGATCAGGGCAGGGGTAGCATATGGCTACACCTTC.

The chain joins TRBV6-5 to TRBJ2-1; D possibly matches TRBD1 or TRBD2 (5 bases each). This CDR3 contains 16 residues. CDR1 and CDR2 (germline): MNHEY, SVGAGI. Trimming removed 5 bases at V and 8 bases at J, with 22 bases between. In DNA form, the CDR3 reads TGTGCCAGCAGTCCGCTCCGGGGCTCCGGCGGCGATGAGCAGTTCTTC. Amino acids: CASSPLRGSGGDEQFF.

This clonotype showed up just a few times. J is TRBJ2-1 and V is TRBV5-1; 7 nucleotides align to TRBD1. The CDR3 runs to 18 residues. With 4 bases clipped from V and 5 bases from J, the junction kept 18 bases outside the gene matches. Germline assignment: CDR1 SGHRS and CDR2 YFSETQ. This chain's CDR3 is CASSRGLFGQVSHNEQFF. CDR3 bases: TGCGCCAGCAGCCGTGGGTTGTTCGGACAGGTCAGTCACAATGAGCAGTTCTTC.

The chain has TRBV4-3 and TRBJ2-5; no firm D call. The J call may be in error: the DNA end matches TRBJ2-7 better. This CDR3 has 15 residues. Germline lookup yields CDR1 LGHNA and CDR2 YSLEER. The CDR3 DNA follows: TGCGCCAGCAGCCAAGATCTAACCTTTACCTACGAGCAGTACTTC. Protein product: CASSQDLTFTYEQYF.

The table lists this clonotype with a count of one. V gene TRBV20-1 combines with J gene TRBJ2-1, with a tentative D call TRBD2 (10 bases). Germline V gene lookup returns CDR1 DFQATT and CDR2 SNEGSKA (reference sequence). This CDR3 is built from 20 residues. Trimming took 1 base from V and 4 from J, leaving 29 bases between them. The CDR3 is CSARAEQGADSGRIYNEQFF. CDR3 DNA: TGCAGTGCTAGAGCCGAACAGGGGGCAGATAGCGGGAGGATTTACAATGAGCAGTTCTTC.

This clonotype turned up a few times. The J gene is TRBJ2-5, the V gene TRBV6-5; possible D gene TRBD2, 5 bases. V was cut by 6 bases and J by 7 bases, with 21 bases left in between. CDR1 and CDR2 (germline): MNHEY, SVGAGI. The CDR3 sequence is 15 residues long. CDR3 coding DNA: TGTGCCAGCAGCTACGCATTACCGGGGTGGGGGACCCAGTACTTC. This translates into CASSYALPGWGTQYF.

This chain connects TRBV6-2 or TRBV6-3 to TRBJ1-5; unclear D gene. Germline CDR1 is MNHEY and CDR2 is SVGEGT. This CDR3 region has 13 residues. Trimming cost V 4 bases and J 3 bases, with 7 bases left between them. Here the CDR3 DNA reads TGTGCCAGCAGTTGGCGGAACAATCAGCCCCAGCATTTT. Translating it yields CASSWRNNQPQHF.

As regards this clonotype: A much bigger clone sits one base away, suggesting this may be a read error. The gene calls are TRBV28 and TRBJ2-5; D is unclear. The CDR3 sequence is 13 residues long. Germline CDR1 reads MDHEN; CDR2 reads SYDVKM. CDR3 amino acids: CASRGRNQGTQYF. CDR3 DNA sequence: TGTGCCAGCCGTGGACGCAACCAAGGGACCCAGTACTTC. Based on the CDR3 plus reference TRBV28 and TRBJ2-5, the full variable domain is DVKVTQSSRYLVKRTGEKVFLECVQDMDHENMFWYRQDPGLGLRLIYFSYDVKMKEKGDIPEGYSVSREKKERFSLILESASTNQTSMYLCASRGRNQGTQYFGPGTRLLVL.

This rearrangement joins TRBV2 to TRBJ2-5; D may be TRBD2 (5 bases). Per the germline V gene, CDR1 is SNHLY and CDR2 is FYNNEI. V dropped 2 bases and J dropped 5 bases, with 15 bases sitting between them. CDR3 size: 15 residues. The CDR3 is CASSEQAEKLETQYF. The CDR3 DNA follows: TGTGCCAGCAGTGAACAAGCGGAAAAACTGGAGACCCAGTACTTC.

This clonotype occurred once. The CDR3 sequence: CATSDPGTSGGYNEQFF. Written as DNA, the CDR3 is TGTGCCACCAGTGATCCGGGGACTAGCGGGGGGTACAATGAGCAGTTCTTC. The chain employs TRBV24-1 and TRBJ2-1, with 15 bases matching TRBD2. J was trimmed by 4 bases and V by 3 bases; bases with no gene match: 3. From germline, CDR1 is KGHDR and CDR2 SFDVKD. The CDR3 length is 17 residues.

This clonotype occurred a few times. The rearrangement uses TRBV10-3 and TRBJ2-4; D call uncertain. This CDR3 comprises 14 residues. Germline values: CDR1 ENHRY, CDR2 SYGVKD. V lost 10 bases to trimming and J lost 2 bases, with 15 bases between them. For the CDR3, the DNA is TGTGCCACTGCACGCGAGTGGACCAAAAACATTCAGTACTTC. This gives the protein CATAREWTKNIQYF.

The chain recombines TRBV28 with TRBJ2-3; D call uncertain. CDR3 length equals 13 residues. Germline CDR1 is MDHEN and CDR2 is SYDVKM. Deletions cut 5 bases from V and 5 bases from J, with 11 bases between. The CDR3 region is CASSLDVGDTQYF. CDR3 DNA sequence: TGTGCCAGCAGTCTAGACGTGGGAGATACGCAGTATTTT.

The chain joins TRBV7-9 to TRBJ1-2; D remains unclear. Trimming shortened V by 5 bases and J by 0 bases, and 16 bases separated the two germline ends. This CDR3 contains 16 residues. The germline V gene has CDR1 SEHNR and CDR2 FQNEAQ (reference sequence). Here the CDR3 reads CASSPRVGRTNYGYTF. The CDR3, as DNA: TGTGCCAGCAGCCCTAGGGTCGGGAGAACTAACTATGGCTACACCTTC.

This chain joins TRBV4-3 and TRBJ2-3, with a weak D call TRBD2 (6 bases). V shed 4 bases and J shed 2 bases, with 16 bases lying between them. Germline V CDR1 and CDR2: LGHNA, YSLEER. The CDR3 sequence is 16 residues long. The CDR3 sequence is CASSPHPGEPTDTQYF. CDR3 DNA sequence: TGCGCCAGCAGCCCCCACCCGGGGGAGCCCACAGATACGCAGTATTTT.

V usage is TRBV28 and J usage is TRBJ2-3; D is unresolved. Deletions cut 2 bases from V and 6 bases from J, with 18 bases between. Germline CDR1 MDHEN, CDR2 SYDVKM. This CDR3 contains 16 residues. CDR3 loop: CASSLGRSPILDTQYF. CDR3 DNA: TGTGCCAGCAGTTTAGGACGCTCGCCAATCTTGGATACGCAGTATTTT.

The chain couples TRBV10-2 to TRBJ1-4; D remains ambiguous. The length of the CDR3 is 17 residues. Germline V gene sequence: CDR1 WSHSY, CDR2 SAAADI. Trimming pared 2 bases from V and 2 bases from J, leaving 15 bases between. The CDR3 DNA reads TGCGCCAGCAGTGAGCATTCGGGAATGAAGACTAATGAAAAACTGTTTTTT. Translating gives CASSEHSGMKTNEKLFF.

The chain uses TRBV4-3 and TRBJ2-1; 7 bases line up with TRBD1. Germline V lookup: CDR1 LGHNA, CDR2 YSLEER. The ends lost 2 bases at V and 5 bases at J; junction bases unmatched: 3. CDR3 length: 14 residues. CDR3 in amino acids: CASSQLTGNNEQFF. In nucleotides, the CDR3 is TGCGCCAGCAGCCAACTGACAGGGAACAATGAGCAGTTCTTC.

As to this clonotype: This may be a read error: a much more frequent sequence differs by one nucleotide. The chain recombines TRBV20-1 with TRBJ2-1; D is undetermined. In germline, CDR1 is DFQATT, CDR2 SNEGSKA (reference sequence). V dropped 1 base and J dropped 10 bases, with 11 bases sitting between them. The CDR3 sequence is 12 residues long. The CDR3 nucleotides are TGCAGTGCTAGAGGGGCCGGCCGGGAGCAGTTCTTC. Amino acid sequence: CSARGAGREQFF.

The rearrangement uses TRBV4-1 and TRBJ2-5, with 7 positions matching TRBD1. The CDR3 has 18 amino acids. Trimming took 0 bases from V and 0 from J; bases not matched to a gene: 10. Germline loops: CDR1 MGHRA, CDR2 YSYEKL. The chain's CDR3 is CASSQDREATGDQETQYF. The CDR3 DNA reads as TGCGCCAGCAGCCAAGATCGCGAGGCTACAGGGGACCAAGAGACCCAGTACTTC.

V and J are TRBV25-1 and TRBJ2-1, with 11 bases that match TRBD2. The V gene end was trimmed by 2 bases and the J gene end by 7 bases; junction bases not matched to a gene: 4. The CDR3 is made up of 15 amino acids. Per germline, CDR1 MGHDK and CDR2 SYGVNS. CDR3 in amino acids: CASSEPSGGRNEQFF. The DNA for the CDR3 is TGTGCCAGCAGTGAACCTAGCGGGGGGAGAAATGAGCAGTTCTTC. Based on the CDR3 plus reference TRBV25-1 and TRBJ2-1, the full variable domain is EADIYQTPRYLVIGTGKKITLECSQTMGHDKMYWYQQDPGMELHLIHYSYGVNSTEKGDLSSESTVSRIRTEHFPLTLESARPSHTSQYLCASSEPSGGRNEQFFGPGTRLTVL.